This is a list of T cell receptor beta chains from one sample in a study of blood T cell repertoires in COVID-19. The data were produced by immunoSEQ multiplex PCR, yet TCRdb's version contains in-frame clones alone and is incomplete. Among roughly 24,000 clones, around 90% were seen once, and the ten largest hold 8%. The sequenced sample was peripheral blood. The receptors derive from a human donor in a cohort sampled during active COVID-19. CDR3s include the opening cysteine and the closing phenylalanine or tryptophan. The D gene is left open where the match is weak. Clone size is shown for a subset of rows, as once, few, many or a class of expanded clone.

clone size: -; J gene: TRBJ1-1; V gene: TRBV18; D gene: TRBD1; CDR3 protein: CASSPGRDRDTEAFF; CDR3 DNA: TGTGCCAGCTCACCAGGTCGGGACAGGGACACTGAAGCTTTCTTT
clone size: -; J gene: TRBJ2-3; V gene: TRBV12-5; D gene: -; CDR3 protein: CASGLVERLPSTDTQYF; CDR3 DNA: TGTGCTAGTGGTTTGGTAGAGCGCCTACCGAGCACAGATACGCAGTATTTT
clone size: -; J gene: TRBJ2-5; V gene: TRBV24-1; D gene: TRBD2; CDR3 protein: CATSDPGLAEETQYF; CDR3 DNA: TGTGCCACCAGTGACCCTGGACTAGCGGAAGAGACCCAGTACTTC
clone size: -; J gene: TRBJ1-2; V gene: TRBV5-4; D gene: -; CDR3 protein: CASSWGGYGWTF; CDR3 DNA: TGTGCCAGCAGCTGGGGGGGGTATGGGTGGACCTTC
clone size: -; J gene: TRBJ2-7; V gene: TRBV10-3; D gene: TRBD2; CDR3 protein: CAISFGTSLYEQYF; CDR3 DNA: TGTGCCATCAGCTTCGGGACTAGCTTATACGAGCAGTACTTC
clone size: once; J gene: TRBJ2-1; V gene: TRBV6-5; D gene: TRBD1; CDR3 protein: CASSLRQGIYEQFF; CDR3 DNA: TGTGCCAGCAGTCTCCGACAGGGGATCTATGAGCAGTTCTTC
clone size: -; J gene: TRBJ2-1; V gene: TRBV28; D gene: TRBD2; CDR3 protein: CASSQSGEQFF; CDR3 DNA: TGTGCCAGCAGTCAGAGCGGGGAACAGTTCTTC
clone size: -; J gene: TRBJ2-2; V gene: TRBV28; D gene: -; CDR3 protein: CASSLLVGAGAGELFF; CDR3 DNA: TGTGCCAGCAGTCTACTAGTGGGGGCCGGGGCCGGGGAGCTGTTTTTT
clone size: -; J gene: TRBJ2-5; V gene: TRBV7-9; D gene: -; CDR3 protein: CASSGRDSQETQYF; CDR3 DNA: TGTGCCAGCAGCGGGCGGGACTCCCAAGAGACCCAGTACTTC
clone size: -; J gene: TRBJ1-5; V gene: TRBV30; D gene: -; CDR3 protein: CAWSVHGEYSNQPQHF; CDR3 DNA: TGTGCCTGGAGTGTACACGGGGAGTATAGCAATCAGCCCCAGCATTTT
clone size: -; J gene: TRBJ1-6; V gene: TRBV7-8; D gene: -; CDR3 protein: CASSPRTVLSSPLHF; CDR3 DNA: TGTGCCAGCAGCCCCCGGACAGTCTTGTCCTCACCCCTCCACTTT
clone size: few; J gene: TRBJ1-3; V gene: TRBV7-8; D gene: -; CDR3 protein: CASKGTGAGNTIYF; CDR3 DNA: TGTGCCAGCAAGGGTACAGGCGCTGGAAACACCATATATTTT
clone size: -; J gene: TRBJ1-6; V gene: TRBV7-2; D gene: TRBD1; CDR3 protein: CASSPSGQVDSPLHF; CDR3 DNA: TGTGCCAGCAGCCCATCAGGACAGGTGGATTCACCCCTCCACTTT
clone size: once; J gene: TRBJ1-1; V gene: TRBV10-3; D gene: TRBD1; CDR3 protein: CAISEGQGNTEAFF; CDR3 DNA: TGTGCCATCAGTGAAGGACAGGGCAACACTGAAGCTTTCTTT
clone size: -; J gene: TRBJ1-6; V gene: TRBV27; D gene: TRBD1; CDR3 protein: CASSLGTGGFSPLHF; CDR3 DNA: TGTGCCAGCAGTTTGGGAACAGGGGGCTTTTCACCCCTCCACTTT
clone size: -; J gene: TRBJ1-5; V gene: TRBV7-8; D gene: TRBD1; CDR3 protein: CASSLAEGQAQHF; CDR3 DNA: TGTGCCAGCAGCTTAGCGGAAGGACAGGCCCAGCATTTT
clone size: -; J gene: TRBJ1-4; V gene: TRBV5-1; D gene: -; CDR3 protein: CASSFSPSNEKLFF; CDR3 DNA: TGCGCCAGCAGCTTTAGTCCCTCTAATGAAAAACTGTTTTTT
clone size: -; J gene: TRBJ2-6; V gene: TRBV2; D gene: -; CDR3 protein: CASRGGGSGANVLTF; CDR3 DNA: TGTGCCAGCAGAGGGGGGGGCTCTGGGGCCAACGTCCTGACTTTC
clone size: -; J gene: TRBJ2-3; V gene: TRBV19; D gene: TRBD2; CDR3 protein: CASSIWSSGATDTQYF; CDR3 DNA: TGTGCCAGTAGTATATGGTCTAGCGGAGCCACAGATACGCAGTATTTT
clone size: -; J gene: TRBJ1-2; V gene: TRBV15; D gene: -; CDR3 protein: CATSRDRAGRGYTF; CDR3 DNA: TGTGCCACCAGCAGAGATCGAGCAGGGCGGGGCTACACCTTC
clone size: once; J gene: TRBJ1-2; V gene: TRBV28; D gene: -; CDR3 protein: CASRVTGYGYTF; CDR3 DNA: TGTGCCAGCAGGGTCACAGGCTATGGCTACACCTTC
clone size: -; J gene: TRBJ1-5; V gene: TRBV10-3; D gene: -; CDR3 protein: CAIGDDSLNQPQHF; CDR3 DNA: TGTGCCATCGGAGATGACAGCCTCAATCAGCCCCAGCATTTT
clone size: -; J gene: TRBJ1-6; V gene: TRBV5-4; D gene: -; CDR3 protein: CASSLADSFNSPLHF; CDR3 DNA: TGTGCCAGCAGCTTGGCTGACAGCTTTAATTCACCCCTCCACTTT
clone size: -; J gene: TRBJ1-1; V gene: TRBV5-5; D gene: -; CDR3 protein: CASSLGGHTEAFF; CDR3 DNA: TGTGCCAGCAGCTTGGGGGGCCACACTGAAGCTTTCTTT
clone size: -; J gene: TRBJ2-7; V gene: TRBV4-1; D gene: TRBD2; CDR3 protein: CASSQGGLAGVQYF; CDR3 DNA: TGCGCCAGCAGCCAAGGGGGGCTAGCGGGGGTGCAGTACTTC
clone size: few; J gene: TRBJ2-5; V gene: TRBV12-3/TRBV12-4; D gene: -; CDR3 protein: CASSFIETQYF; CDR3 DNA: TGTGCCAGCAGTTTTATAGAGACCCAGTACTTC
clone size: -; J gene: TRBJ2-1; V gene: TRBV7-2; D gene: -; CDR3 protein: CASSLQYNEQFF; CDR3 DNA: TGTGCCAGCAGCTTACAGTACAATGAGCAGTTCTTC
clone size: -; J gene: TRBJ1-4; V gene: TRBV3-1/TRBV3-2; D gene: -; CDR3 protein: CASSLEDGREKLFF; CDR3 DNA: TGTGCCAGCAGCCTCGAGGATGGGAGGGAAAAACTGTTTTTT
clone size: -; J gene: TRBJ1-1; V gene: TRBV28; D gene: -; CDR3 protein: CASSLSRNRAKIKHMNTEAFF; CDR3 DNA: TGTGCCAGCAGTTTAAGCAGGAACAGGGCAAAGATCAAACATATGAACACTGAAGCTTTCTTT
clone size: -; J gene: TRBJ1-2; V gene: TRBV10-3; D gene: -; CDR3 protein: CAATSGGNYGYTF; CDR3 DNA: TGTGCCGCAACCTCTGGGGGGAACTATGGCTACACCTTC
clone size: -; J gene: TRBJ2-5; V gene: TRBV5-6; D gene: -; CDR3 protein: CASSHSGVRMSQYF; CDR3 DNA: TGTGCCAGCAGCCACTCAGGGGTTCGAATGTCCCAGTACTTC